These T cell receptor beta chains were read from a single sample in a study of blood T cell repertoires in COVID-19. Method: immunoSEQ multiplex PCR; TCRdb's copy keeps in-frame clones and lacks some. The sample contains about 170,000 clones, roughly four fifths of which appear only once. The sequenced material came from peripheral blood. The receptor set was obtained from a woman aged 80 or over with acute or convalescent COVID-19. CDR3s include the opening cysteine and the closing phenylalanine or tryptophan. The D gene is left open where the match is weak. The size of a clone is reported for some rows only, either as once, few or many, or as a class for expanded clones.

V gene	J gene	D gene	clone size	CDR3 protein	CDR3 DNA
TRBV6-2/TRBV6-3	TRBJ1-2	.	once	CASSYVADARYGYTF	TGTGCCAGCAGTTACGTAGCAGACGCTAGGTATGGCTACACCTTC
TRBV5-6	TRBJ1-2	TRBD1	.	CASSVGQDYYGYTF	TGTGCCAGCAGCGTGGGACAGGACTACTATGGCTACACCTTC
TRBV5-4	TRBJ2-1	TRBD1	.	CASSPETGGISYNEQFF	TGTGCCAGCAGCCCCGAGACAGGGGGTATCTCCTACAATGAGCAGTTCTTC
TRBV5-6	TRBJ2-1	.	.	CASSRPGLYNEQFF	TGTGCCAGCAGCCGACCGGGACTCTACAATGAGCAGTTCTTC
TRBV19	TRBJ1-6	.	.	CASSLQGSYNSPLHF	TGTGCCAGTAGCTTACAGGGATCCTATAATTCACCCCTCCACTTT
TRBV5-4	TRBJ2-2	.	few	CASSTTNRQELFF	TGTGCCAGCAGCACCACTAACAGGCAGGAGCTGTTTTTT
TRBV12-3/TRBV12-4	TRBJ2-5	TRBD1	.	CASSTGQGGTQYF	TGTGCCAGCAGTACGGGACAGGGAGGGACCCAGTACTTC
TRBV2	TRBJ2-1	.	.	CASSLAGGQGYNEQFF	TGTGCCAGCAGTTTAGCGGGCGGCCAGGGGTACAATGAGCAGTTCTTC
TRBV7-2	TRBJ1-3	.	.	CASSLARGLDTIYF	TGTGCCAGCAGCTTAGCGCGGGGATTAGACACCATATATTTT
TRBV20-1	TRBJ2-1	.	.	CSASINEQFF	TGCAGTGCTAGCATCAATGAGCAGTTCTTC
TRBV6-2/TRBV6-3	TRBJ1-4	.	.	CASSYHSGKLFF	TGTGCCAGCAGTTACCATAGCGGAAAACTGTTTTTT
TRBV29-1	TRBJ2-7	.	few	CSVVSSYEQYF	TGCAGCGTTGTGAGTTCCTACGAGCAGTACTTC
TRBV10-3	TRBJ2-7	.	.	CAITATENYEQYF	TGTGCCATCACCGCGACTGAAAACTACGAGCAGTACTTC